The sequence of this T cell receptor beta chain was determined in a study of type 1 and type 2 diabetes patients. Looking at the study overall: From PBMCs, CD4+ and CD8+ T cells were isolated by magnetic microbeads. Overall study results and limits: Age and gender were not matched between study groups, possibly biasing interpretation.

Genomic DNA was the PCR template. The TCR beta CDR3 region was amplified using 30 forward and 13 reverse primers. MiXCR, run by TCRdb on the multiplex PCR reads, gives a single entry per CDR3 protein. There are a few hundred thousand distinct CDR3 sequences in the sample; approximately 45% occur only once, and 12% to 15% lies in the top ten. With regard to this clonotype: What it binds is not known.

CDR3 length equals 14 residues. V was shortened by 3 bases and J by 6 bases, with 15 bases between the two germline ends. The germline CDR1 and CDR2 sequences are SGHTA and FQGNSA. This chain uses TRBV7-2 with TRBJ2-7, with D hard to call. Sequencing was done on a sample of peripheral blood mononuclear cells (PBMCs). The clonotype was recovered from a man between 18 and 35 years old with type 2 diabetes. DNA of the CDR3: TGTGCCAGCAGCTTCCCGGGCCTAGGGATCGAGCAGTACTTC. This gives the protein CASSFPGLGIEQYF.